The clone carrying this T cell receptor beta chain was seen a handful of times. Looked up from germline, CDR1 is SEHNR and CDR2 is FQNEAQ (reference sequence). V gave up 0 bases and J gave up 4 bases, with 6 bases separating them. The CDR3 covers 13 residues. This specimen comes from a study of T cell changes during pregnancy in multiple sclerosis. This table comes from immunoSEQ multiplex PCR, and its TCRdb copy is limited to in-frame clones, with some not included. This table holds about 85,000 clones, approximately 90% found once. The receptor comes from a female donor with multiple sclerosis, enrolled in a pregnancy study. Specimen: peripheral blood, collected in the first trimester of pregnancy. J is TRBJ1-2 and V is TRBV7-9; D is unresolved. The CDR3 nucleotides are TGTGCCAGCAGCTTAGCGGCATCCTATGGCTACACCTTC. Translation: CASSLAASYGYTF.